What follows are 2 T cell receptor beta chains derived from one specimen sequenced in a study of beta chain features in type 1 diabetes. Expressed TCRB transcripts got sequenced, as all isolated RNA was reverse transcribed. TCRdb's table, derived via immunoSEQ multiplex PCR, lists solely in-frame clones and lacks some. This repertoire shows around 58,000 clones, about 60% found once; its top ten account for 2% to 2.5%. The sequencing sample was made of Tregs from blood. The receptors were sampled from a woman under 30 in good health.

This clone was seen more than once but under ten times. The genes are TRBV7-9 and TRBJ2-3; no reliable D call. This CDR3 is built from 12 residues. Germline CDR1 and CDR2: SEHNR and FQNEAQ (reference sequence). V was shortened by 6 bases and J by 4 bases, with 8 bases between the two germline ends. CDR3 nucleotide sequence: TGTGCCAGCAGTCTAGAGCCAGATACGCAGTATTTT. Amino acids: CASSLEPDTQYF.

In DNA, the CDR3 is TGTGCCAGCAGCCAACAGGGACGAAACACCATATATTTT. The encoded protein is CASSQQGRNTIYF. The V call is TRBV7-9, the J call TRBJ1-3, with a possible D match to TRBD1 (6 bases). Trimming took 5 bases from V and 5 from J, leaving 10 bases between them. The germline V gene encodes CDR1 SEHNR and CDR2 FQNEAQ (reference sequence). The CDR3 has 13 amino acids.